This entry features one TCR beta chain sequence. These data are taken from a study of blood T cell repertoires in COVID-19. In the study overall: The origin of the acute and convalescent COVID-19 samples was the United States, Italy and Spain.

The assay was immunoSEQ multiplex PCR, and TCRdb's table has in-frame clones only and misses some. The sample carries around 450,000 clones, about 89% recorded once. V was cut by 8 bases and J by 3 bases, with 13 bases left in between. Germline CDR1 is WNHNN and CDR2 is SYGVQD (reference sequence). The CDR3 runs to 13 residues. The source material was peripheral blood. The TCR was taken from a woman aged 25 to 45 with acute or convalescent COVID-19. This chain uses TRBV10-1 with TRBJ1-2; D might be TRBD1 (5 bases). In DNA form, the CDR3 reads TGCGCCAGCCCGGAGGGCAGGGACTATGGCTACACCTTC. Its protein is CASPEGRDYGYTF.